This T cell receptor beta chain originates from a study of blood T cell repertoires in COVID-19. The germline CDR1 and CDR2 sequences are SQVTM and ANQGSEA. The CDR3 runs to 12 residues. V was trimmed by 7 bases and J by 2 bases, leaving 12 bases between them. Profiled with immunoSEQ multiplex PCR; TCRdb holds only in-frame clones, not every one. The sample consists of some 290,000 clones, under 90% of them appearing once. Sequencing was performed on PBMCs or T cells enriched from blood (not recorded which). This chain uses TRBV29-1 with TRBJ2-7; D gene uncertain. The source of this sequence is a woman between 25 and 40 years old who had recovered from COVID-19. CDR3 nucleotides: TGCAGCGGCCTGGGCGTGACCTACGAGCAGTACTTC. Amino acid sequence: CSGLGVTYEQYF.